Below, 25 T cell receptor beta chains from the same sample are listed, as sequenced in a study of T-cell memory formation after mild COVID-19 (dated by TCRdb to the early 2020s). The protocol used for the library was 5' RACE. The data were produced on an Illumina NovaSeq 6000. TCRdb trimmed the raw reads at Q25, called clones with MiXCR and kept productive beta chains. Every CDR3 protein is listed once, alongside the most common genes and DNA of its rows. The sample includes some 340,000 distinct CDR3 sequences, with approximately 12% observed a single time. The ten largest account for about a fifth of the sample. Sequencing was carried out using PBMCs or a T cell subset sorted from them (not recorded which). The receptors stem from a man aged 18 to 35 who had mild COVID-19 (a few samples of this study predate the infection). The sample titles of this study are shuffled in the database, so cell type and time point are left out; the donor was told from shared clones.

The chain recombines TRBV12-3 or TRBV12-4 with TRBJ2-1; no clear D. This CDR3 spans 15 amino acids. Trimming stripped 6 bases from V and 0 bases from J, with 12 bases between. The CDR3 DNA is TGTGCCAGCAGACTGAGCCTTAGCTCCTACAATGAGCAGTTCTTC. Amino acid sequence: CASRLSLSSYNEQFF.

The gene calls are TRBV10-2 and TRBJ2-1; TRBD1 aligns across 11 bases. Trimming cost V 7 bases and J 8 bases; bases outside gene matches: 7. Germline lookup yields CDR1 WSHSY and CDR2 SAAADI. CDR3 size: 14 residues. CDR3 bases: TGCGCCAGCACGGGACAGGGGGGATCGTATGAGCAGTTCTTC. Translating gives CASTGQGGSYEQFF.

This clonotype showed up just a few times. The gene calls are TRBV4-3 and TRBJ1-3, with D hard to call. The CDR3 runs 13 residues. Germline V CDR1 and CDR2: LGHNA, YSLEER. Trimming stripped 1 base from V and 9 bases from J, with 10 bases between. CDR3 sequence: CASSQAFRGTIYF. The CDR3 coding sequence is TGCGCCAGCAGCCAAGCTTTCCGGGGCACCATATATTTT.

This clonotype was counted between two and nine times. The chain links TRBV20-1 to TRBJ2-3, with 10 bases aligning to TRBD1. CDR3 size: 15 residues. Trimming at V came to 1 base and at J to 4 bases, leaving 5 bases not matched to a gene. CDR1 is DFQATT, CDR2 SNEGSKA, per germline (reference sequence). The CDR3 DNA sequence: TGCAGTGCTAGAGGATGGACAGGGGGGGCAGATACGCAGTATTTT. This sequence encodes CSARGWTGGADTQYF.

The gene calls are TRBV12-5 and TRBJ1-5; 11 bases are shared with TRBD1. Germline V gene data show CDR1 as LGHNT and CDR2 as FRNRAP. V shed 3 bases, J shed 6 bases, and the junction held 4 bases outside the gene matches. The CDR3 runs to 15 residues. CDR3 amino acids: CASGFGTGGSQPQHF. As DNA, the CDR3 is TGTGCTAGTGGTTTCGGGACAGGGGGTAGTCAGCCCCAGCATTTT. Using reference TRBV12-5 and TRBJ1-5 for the parts outside the CDR3, the full variable domain is DARVTQTPRHKVTEMGQEVTMRCQPILGHNTVFWYRQTMMQGLELLAYFRNRAPLDDSGMPKDRFSAEMPDATLATLKIQPSEPRDSAVYFCASGFGTGGSQPQHFGDGTRLSIL.

J is TRBJ2-5 and V is TRBV12-5, with D perhaps matching TRBD1 (6 bases). V lost 2 bases to trimming and J lost 2 bases, with 18 bases between them. CDR3 length equals 17 residues. Germline-derived CDR1 and CDR2 are LGHNT and FRNRAP. The CDR3 DNA reads TGTGCTAGTGGTTTGCCCGGACGGACAGACCATCAAGAGACCCAGTACTTC. It is translated as CASGLPGRTDHQETQYF.

The chain has TRBV20-1 and TRBJ2-1; D is unclear. V lost 4 bases and J lost 7, with 11 bases in between. This CDR3 region has 12 residues. The germline gives CDR1 DFQATT, CDR2 SNEGSKA (reference sequence). CDR3 DNA: TGCAGTGCTAAATTTCCGGGTAATGAGCAGTTCTTC. Protein sequence: CSAKFPGNEQFF.

V is TRBV7-9 and J is TRBJ1-1; possibly TRBD1 for D (6 bases). The CDR3 totals 15 residues. Germline CDR1 SEHNR, CDR2 FQNEAQ (reference sequence). Trimming removed 5 bases at V and 4 bases at J, with 17 bases between. The CDR3 sequence is CASSPGTPRSTEAFF. In DNA form, the CDR3 reads TGTGCCAGCAGCCCCGGGACACCGAGGAGCACTGAAGCTTTCTTT.

The rearrangement joins TRBV6-5 to TRBJ1-2; D perhaps matches TRBD1 (5 bases). Germline V gene data show CDR1 as MNHEY and CDR2 as SVGAGI. There are 14 residues in the CDR3. Trimming took 4 bases from V and 0 from J, leaving 9 bases between them. CDR3 in amino acids: CASSWQGANYGYTF. For the CDR3, the DNA is TGTGCCAGCAGTTGGCAGGGTGCTAACTATGGCTACACCTTC.

This clonotype was seen many times. The gene calls are TRBV7-2 and TRBJ2-7; no definite D call. Per the germline V gene, CDR1 is SGHTA and CDR2 is FQGNSA. V was cut by 1 base and J by 3 bases, with 13 bases left in between. The CDR3 has 15 amino acids. This CDR3 reads CASSLGASSSYEQYF. The CDR3 coding sequence is TGTGCCAGCAGCTTAGGCGCCTCAAGTAGCTACGAGCAGTACTTC.

V is TRBV7-9 and J is TRBJ2-5; D may be TRBD2 (6 bases). Germline values: CDR1 SEHNR, CDR2 FQNEAQ (reference sequence). The CDR3 extends over 15 amino acids. The V gene lost 5 bases and the J gene lost 1 base, with 14 bases spanning the gap. CDR3: CASSLEVGGQETQYF. The CDR3 coding sequence is TGTGCCAGCAGCCTAGAGGTCGGGGGCCAAGAGACCCAGTACTTC.

Only a few counts were recorded for this clonotype. This chain uses TRBV5-1 with TRBJ2-1; 8 nucleotides match TRBD1. Germline-derived CDR1 and CDR2 are SGHRS and YFSETQ. The trim removed 2 bases at V and 8 bases at J, leaving 12 bases unmatched. This CDR3 contains 16 residues. In DNA, the CDR3 is TGCGCCAGCAGCTTTCGACAGGGGATGAGGGATTATGAGCAGTTCTTC. Residues: CASSFRQGMRDYEQFF.

This clonotype has only a few counts. The chain employs TRBV5-1 and TRBJ2-1; D remains unclear. CDR1 SGHRS and CDR2 YFSETQ come from the germline V gene. The CDR3 is made up of 13 amino acids. Trimming pared 1 base from V and 9 bases from J, leaving 11 bases between. CDR3 residues: CASSLIQVGEQFF. In nucleotides, the CDR3 is TGCGCCAGCAGCTTGATTCAGGTCGGTGAGCAGTTCTTC. Full variable domain (outside the CDR3, taken from reference TRBV5-1 and TRBJ2-1): KAGVTQTPRYLIKTRGQQVTLSCSPISGHRSVSWYQQTPGQGLQFLFEYFSETQRNKGNFPGRFSGRQFSNSRSEMNVSTLELGDSALYLCASSLIQVGEQFFGPGTRLTVL.

This clonotype was found a few times. V gene TRBV6-2 or TRBV6-3 combines with J gene TRBJ1-1; D is possibly TRBD1 (6 bases). Germline V gene sequence: CDR1 MNHEY, CDR2 SVGEGT. The CDR3 contains 16 residues. Between the trimmed V and J ends, which lost 2 bases and 0 bases, there was a span of 13 bases. The CDR3 bases are TGTGCCAGCAGTTACGGACAGTATCGTTTGAACACTGAAGCTTTCTTT. Translation gives CASSYGQYRLNTEAFF.

The chain has TRBV9 and TRBJ2-4; possibly TRBD2 for D (6 bases). Germline V gene data show CDR1 as SGDLS and CDR2 as YYNGEE. There are 14 residues in the CDR3. Trimming left V 0 bases short and J 6 bases short, with 10 bases between. For the CDR3, the DNA is TGTGCCAGCAGCGTAGATAGCGGATCAAACATTCAGTACTTC. Protein sequence: CASSVDSGSNIQYF.

The chain employs TRBV5-6 and TRBJ2-5, with 11 bases lining up with TRBD2. The V segment lost 3 bases and the J segment 5 bases; nucleotides outside the gene matches: 12. The CDR3 covers 17 residues. Germline V gene sequence: CDR1 SGHDT, CDR2 YYEEEE. CDR3 in DNA: TGTGCCAGCAGCTCCTATAGCGGGGGGGAGACTTTGGAGACCCAGTACTTC. Translation gives CASSSYSGGETLETQYF.

CDR3 sequence reads: CSVAPEAVTGELFF. DNA of the CDR3: TGCAGCGTTGCCCCGGAGGCGGTAACCGGGGAGCTGTTTTTT. The chain is built from TRBV29-1 and TRBJ2-2; D might be TRBD2 (5 bases). The CDR3 totals 14 residues. CDR1 and CDR2 (germline): SQVTM, ANQGSEA. With 4 bases removed from V and 5 bases from J, the gap between germline ends came to 14 bases.

The sample holds a few counts of this clonotype. V gene TRBV6-5 combines with J gene TRBJ1-2; D is ambiguous. The germline V and J ends were trimmed by 1 base and 4 bases, with 10 bases remaining between them. Germline CDR1 and CDR2: MNHEY and SVGAGI. The CDR3 contains 14 residues. CDR3 in amino acids: CASSYLGGVYGYTF. In DNA, the CDR3 is TGTGCCAGCAGTTACTTGGGCGGAGTCTATGGCTACACCTTC.

The rearrangement uses TRBV6-2 or TRBV6-3 and TRBJ2-3; possibly TRBD2 for D (5 bases). Trimming left V 5 bases short and J 7 bases short, with 13 bases between. The CDR3 runs 13 residues. The germline V gene encodes CDR1 MNHEY and CDR2 SVGEGT. The DNA of the CDR3 is TGTGCCAGCAGTCCGGGGATGGCATATACGCAGTATTTT. As protein: CASSPGMAYTQYF.

This rearrangement joins TRBV20-1 to TRBJ1-3, with a weak D call TRBD1 (6 bases). CDR1 is DFQATT, CDR2 SNEGSKA, per germline (reference sequence). V was clipped by 6 bases and J by 4 bases, with 16 bases between them. The CDR3 spans 14 residues. This chain's CDR3 is CSAPLWQGGNTIYF. CDR3 coding DNA: TGCAGTGCGCCCCTTTGGCAGGGGGGAAACACCATATATTTT.

The table lists this clonotype with a few counts. The chain links TRBV28 to TRBJ2-1; TRBD1 aligns across 10 bases. This CDR3 has 15 residues. Germline CDR1 MDHEN, CDR2 SYDVKM. V shed 6 bases, J shed 6 bases, and the junction held 8 bases outside the gene matches. The CDR3: CASSRGQGFVNEQFF. CDR3 bases: TGTGCCAGCAGCCGGGGACAGGGGTTCGTCAATGAGCAGTTCTTC.

The chain combines TRBV20-1 with TRBJ1-1; D unresolved. Per germline, CDR1 DFQATT and CDR2 SNEGSKA (reference sequence). Trimming removed 8 bases at V and 0 bases at J, with 16 bases between. The length of the CDR3 is 14 residues. The CDR3 here is CSLLEIVVNTEAFF. CDR3 bases: TGCAGTCTGCTAGAGATCGTGGTGAACACTGAAGCTTTCTTT.

There are many counts of this clonotype. This sequence joins TRBV7-2 and TRBJ2-3, with 9 bases fitting TRBD2. This CDR3 is built from 14 residues. CDR1 SGHTA and CDR2 FQGNSA come from the germline V gene. V was pared by 4 bases and J by 8 bases, with 7 bases of the junction left unmatched. As DNA, the CDR3 is TGTGCCAGCAGCTCTGAGCGGGGGGTCCGTACGCAGTATTTT. This codes for CASSSERGVRTQYF.

This clonotype was counted only a few times. The chain joins TRBV11-2 to TRBJ2-5; D might be TRBD1 or TRBD2, each matching 5 bases. V lost 6 bases to trimming and J lost 3 bases, with 17 bases between them. The CDR3 runs 15 residues. The V gene's germline CDR1 is SGHAT and CDR2 FQNNGV. CDR3 in amino acids: CASRDTAGTKETQYF. CDR3 nucleotide sequence: TGTGCCAGCAGAGATACCGCCGGGACCAAAGAGACCCAGTACTTC.

This clonotype was seen only a few times. The V gene is TRBV5-1, the J gene TRBJ1-2, with 8 nucleotides matching TRBD1. The CDR3 has 15 residues. Per germline, CDR1 SGHRS and CDR2 YFSETQ. V shed 0 bases and J 7 bases; nucleotides not matched to a gene: 8. The CDR3 spells CASSLGDRGGGGYTF. The CDR3, as DNA: TGCGCCAGCAGCTTGGGAGACAGGGGCGGCGGTGGCTACACCTTC.